The rows below give T cell receptor beta chains drawn from one sample of a study of CD8 T cells in ankylosing spondylitis. TCRdb itself ran the 5' RACE reads through MiXCR, one entry per CDR3 protein. The sample holds under 450,000 distinct CDR3 sequences, roughly 20% seen once. The specimen was blood, either unsorted or a sorted T cell fraction (not recorded which). Source of these receptors: a male donor with ankylosing spondylitis or in good health (not recorded which). The CDR3 runs from the conserved cysteine through the conserved F or W. The D gene is left open where the match is weak. The size field is filled for only some rows; it gives once, few, many or a size class.

clone size: .; D gene: .; V gene: TRBV9; J gene: TRBJ2-1; CDR3 protein: CASSVSRTVPAYNEQFF; CDR3 DNA: TGTGCCAGCAGCGTCTCCCGGACTGTGCCCGCCTACAATGAGCAGTTCTTC
clone size: .; D gene: .; V gene: TRBV27; J gene: TRBJ2-7; CDR3 protein: CASSVTGEGNYEQYF; CDR3 DNA: TGTGCCAGCAGCGTTACAGGGGAGGGGAATTACGAGCAGTACTTC
clone size: .; D gene: .; V gene: TRBV29-1; J gene: TRBJ2-7; CDR3 protein: CSVESPPEQYF; CDR3 DNA: TGCAGCGTTGAGAGCCCACCGGAGCAGTACTTC
clone size: .; D gene: .; V gene: TRBV20-1; J gene: TRBJ1-5; CDR3 protein: CSARVGGNQPQHF; CDR3 DNA: TGCAGTGCTAGAGTAGGTGGCAATCAGCCCCAGCATTTT
clone size: few; D gene: .; V gene: TRBV11-2; J gene: TRBJ2-7; CDR3 protein: CASSFHQGGYEQYF; CDR3 DNA: TGTGCCAGCAGCTTCCATCAGGGGGGGTACGAGCAGTACTTC
clone size: few; D gene: TRBD1; V gene: TRBV27; J gene: TRBJ2-1; CDR3 protein: CASLDRGAYNEQFF; CDR3 DNA: TGTGCCAGCCTTGACAGGGGGGCCTACAATGAGCAGTTCTTC
clone size: .; D gene: .; V gene: TRBV7-2; J gene: TRBJ1-3; CDR3 protein: CASSSSPTDLSGNTIYF; CDR3 DNA: TGTGCCAGCAGCTCGAGCCCCACGGACCTCTCTGGAAACACCATATATTTT
clone size: .; D gene: .; V gene: TRBV11-2; J gene: TRBJ1-2; CDR3 protein: CASSLGHLYGYTF; CDR3 DNA: TGTGCCAGCAGCCTAGGGCACCTCTATGGCTACACCTTC
clone size: .; D gene: .; V gene: TRBV5-6; J gene: TRBJ2-7; CDR3 protein: CVSRGTASREQYF; CDR3 DNA: TGTGTCAGTAGGGGTACAGCCAGTCGGGAGCAGTACTTC
clone size: .; D gene: .; V gene: TRBV18; J gene: TRBJ2-7; CDR3 protein: CASSQPRTTYTYEQYF; CDR3 DNA: TGTGCCAGCTCACAGCCAAGAACTACATACACCTACGAGCAGTACTTC
clone size: few; D gene: TRBD1; V gene: TRBV6-1; J gene: TRBJ2-1; CDR3 protein: CASSVLGQDYNEQFF; CDR3 DNA: TGTGCCAGCAGTGTTTTGGGACAGGACTACAATGAGCAGTTCTTC
clone size: .; D gene: .; V gene: TRBV24-1; J gene: TRBJ2-3; CDR3 protein: CATSDYDTSASTDTQYF; CDR3 DNA: TGTGCCACCAGTGACTACGACACAAGTGCTAGCACAGATACGCAGTATTTT
clone size: few; D gene: .; V gene: TRBV25-1; J gene: TRBJ2-5; CDR3 protein: CASSEARVKAQYF; CDR3 DNA: TGTGCCAGCAGTGAGGCCAGGGTCAAGGCCCAGTACTTC
clone size: .; D gene: .; V gene: TRBV3-1; J gene: TRBJ1-1; CDR3 protein: CASSQVIPGWIEAFF; CDR3 DNA: TGTGCCAGCAGCCAAGTTATTCCAGGGTGGATTGAAGCTTTCTTT
clone size: few; D gene: .; V gene: TRBV7-8; J gene: TRBJ1-1; CDR3 protein: CASSLGGLVEAFF; CDR3 DNA: TGTGCCAGCAGCTTGGGGGGCCTTGTTGAAGCTTTCTTT
clone size: few; D gene: .; V gene: TRBV24-1; J gene: TRBJ2-1; CDR3 protein: CATSEDTLYNEQFF; CDR3 DNA: TGTGCCACCAGTGAAGACACCTTATACAATGAGCAGTTCTTC
clone size: .; D gene: .; V gene: TRBV5-5; J gene: TRBJ2-3; CDR3 protein: CASSSTGPSPTDTQYF; CDR3 DNA: TGTGCCAGCAGCTCGACGGGACCCTCTCCCACAGATACGCAGTATTTT
clone size: .; D gene: .; V gene: TRBV4-1; J gene: TRBJ2-3; CDR3 protein: CASSQEPGASTDTQYF; CDR3 DNA: TGCGCCAGCAGCCAAGAGCCAGGGGCTAGCACAGATACGCAGTATTTT
clone size: .; D gene: .; V gene: TRBV3-1; J gene: TRBJ2-7; CDR3 protein: CASCSDPRMVYEQYF; CDR3 DNA: TGTGCCTCCTGCTCGGACCCTAGGATGGTCTACGAGCAGTACTTC
clone size: .; D gene: .; V gene: TRBV7-2; J gene: TRBJ1-3; CDR3 protein: CASSALPGNTIYF; CDR3 DNA: TGTGCCAGCAGCGCCCTCCCTGGAAACACCATATATTTT
clone size: .; D gene: TRBD2; V gene: TRBV11-2; J gene: TRBJ2-2; CDR3 protein: CASSPRPGLAVGELFF; CDR3 DNA: TGTGCCAGCAGTCCTAGACCGGGACTAGCGGTCGGGGAGCTGTTTTTT
clone size: .; D gene: .; V gene: TRBV12-3/TRBV12-4; J gene: TRBJ2-1; CDR3 protein: CASSPLSTVNEQFF; CDR3 DNA: TGTGCCAGCAGTCCCCTCTCGACAGTGAATGAGCAGTTCTTC
clone size: .; D gene: TRBD1; V gene: TRBV6-5; J gene: TRBJ1-5; CDR3 protein: CASSSLGQGGNQPQHF; CDR3 DNA: TGTGCCAGCAGTTCTCTCGGACAGGGTGGGAATCAGCCCCAGCATTTT
clone size: few; D gene: TRBD2; V gene: TRBV18; J gene: TRBJ2-5; CDR3 protein: CASSPRGLVETQYF; CDR3 DNA: TGTGCCAGCTCACCGAGAGGACTAGTAGAGACCCAGTACTTC
clone size: few; D gene: TRBD1; V gene: TRBV4-2; J gene: TRBJ1-2; CDR3 protein: CASSQGQGAGYTF; CDR3 DNA: TGTGCCAGCAGCCAAGGACAGGGGGCTGGCTACACCTTC
clone size: few; D gene: .; V gene: TRBV29-1; J gene: TRBJ2-1; CDR3 protein: CSVTQADKLNEQFF; CDR3 DNA: TGCAGCGTTACCCAGGCGGACAAACTCAATGAGCAGTTCTTC
clone size: few; D gene: .; V gene: TRBV9; J gene: TRBJ1-4; CDR3 protein: CASSRSGPEKLFF; CDR3 DNA: TGTGCCAGCAGCCGTAGTGGGCCGGAAAAACTGTTTTTT